This TCR beta chain was profiled in a study of OX40 agonist ivuxolimab in advanced cancers. TCRdb keeps only in-frame clones here, not all; method: immunoSEQ multiplex PCR. This sample has some 84,000 clones, with roughly 89% found just once. In the case of this clone: Its antigen is not identified.

Broader study findings: Specificity for antigen went undetermined in the expanded peripheral T cells.

Sample: CD4+ or CD8+ T cells sorted from blood, taken in a trial of the OX40 agonist ivuxolimab. The sequence was collected from an adult with an advanced solid tumor such as melanoma, head and neck, liver or kidney cancer.

CDR3 region: CASSLVLAETQYF. CDR3 nucleotide sequence: TGCGCCAGCAGCTTGGTGCTAGCAGAGACCCAGTACTTC. This rearrangement joins TRBV5-1 to TRBJ2-5; D possibly corresponds to TRBD2 (5 bases). Germline values: CDR1 SGHRS, CDR2 YFSETQ. This CDR3 region has 13 residues. Trimming pared 0 bases from V and 4 bases from J, leaving 7 bases between.